This entry lists 29 T cell receptor beta chains sequenced from one sample in a study of control samples from healthy donors and cancer patients. Assay used: immunoSEQ multiplex PCR; TCRdb lists only in-frame clones, some missing. The sample lists 150,000 or so clones, more than 85% occurring once. The specimen sequenced was blood. The receptor set was obtained from a man younger than 35 in good health.

This rearrangement joins TRBV19 to TRBJ1-2; D is perhaps TRBD1 (6 bases). The germline V and J ends were trimmed by 8 bases and 6 bases, with 19 bases remaining between them. In germline, CDR1 is LNHDA, CDR2 SQIVND (reference sequence). This CDR3 is 14 amino acids long. The CDR3 DNA reads as TGTGCCAGTGGTTTACAGGGAGTTACCGATGGCTACACCTTC. Its protein is CASGLQGVTDGYTF. Looking up the rest from reference TRBV19 and TRBJ1-2 gives the full variable domain: DGGITQSPKYLFRKEGQNVTLSCEQNLNHDAMYWYRQDPGQGLRLIYYSQIVNDFQKGDIAEGYSVSREKKESFPLTVTSAQKNPTAFYLCASGLQGVTDGYTFGSGTRLTVV.

V and J are TRBV19 and TRBJ1-1, with TRBD1 as a possible D gene (6 bases). The CDR3 spans 18 residues. The V end lost 3 bases, the J end lost 4 bases, and 24 bases lay between the germline ends. The germline gives CDR1 LNHDA, CDR2 SQIVND (reference sequence). Here the CDR3 reads CASSINRWGTGAGTEAFF. The CDR3 DNA follows: TGTGCCAGTAGTATCAACCGATGGGGTACGGGGGCAGGCACTGAAGCTTTCTTT. Using reference TRBV19 and TRBJ1-1 for the parts outside the CDR3, the full variable domain is DGGITQSPKYLFRKEGQNVTLSCEQNLNHDAMYWYRQDPGQGLRLIYYSQIVNDFQKGDIAEGYSVSREKKESFPLTVTSAQKNPTAFYLCASSINRWGTGAGTEAFFGQGTRLTVV.

As concerns this clone: The same CDR3 also results from other DNA sequences found in this sample. The rearrangement uses TRBV9 and TRBJ2-7, with a weak D call TRBD1 (7 bases). The germline V gene encodes CDR1 SGDLS and CDR2 YYNGEE. The CDR3 sequence is 14 residues long. Trimming pared 3 bases from V and 0 bases from J, leaving 10 bases between. In nucleotides, the CDR3 is TGTGCCAGCAGCGGGAGGGACAGCTCCTACGAGCAGTACTTC. Protein product: CASSGRDSSYEQYF.

The chain carries TRBV7-9 and TRBJ1-1; D is unresolved. Trimming shortened V by 5 bases and J by 4 bases, and 8 bases separated the two germline ends. The length of the CDR3 is 12 residues. Germline loops: CDR1 SEHNR, CDR2 FQNEAQ (reference sequence). CDR3 sequence: CASSPWGTEAFF. The DNA for the CDR3 is TGTGCCAGCAGCCCATGGGGCACTGAAGCTTTCTTT.

The gene calls are TRBV13 and TRBJ1-2; D unresolved. This CDR3 comprises 14 residues. With 1 base removed from V and 5 bases from J, the gap between germline ends came to 11 bases. Germline CDR1 is PRHDT and CDR2 is FYEKMQ (reference sequence). The CDR3 region has the DNA TGTGCCAGCAGCTTAGAAAACGGACTGTATGGCTACACCTTC. Its translation: CASSLENGLYGYTF.

The V call is TRBV4-1, the J call TRBJ1-5, with D tentatively TRBD1 (5 bases). The ends were cut back, 2 bases at V and 5 bases at J, with 13 bases in the middle. Per germline, CDR1 MGHRA and CDR2 YSYEKL. The CDR3 extends over 15 amino acids. The CDR3 sequence is CASSQLPGPYQPQHF. CDR3 sequence (DNA): TGCGCCAGCAGCCAACTCCCGGGACCATATCAGCCCCAGCATTTT.

The V gene is TRBV3-1 (or the pseudogene TRBV3-2), the J gene TRBJ1-6, with 7 bases matching TRBD1. The germline V gene has CDR1 LGHDT and CDR2 YNNKEL (reference sequence). V was pared by 3 bases and J by 7 bases, with 3 bases of the junction left unmatched. CDR3 length: 14 amino acids. This CDR3 is CASSQRDRNSPLHF. DNA of the CDR3: TGTGCCAGCAGCCAGAGGGACAGAAATTCACCCCTCCACTTT.

This clone appeared once. The V gene is TRBV6-5, the J gene TRBJ2-5; D perhaps matches TRBD2 (5 bases). V was trimmed by 2 bases and J by 1 base, leaving 14 bases between them. CDR1 and CDR2 from the germline V gene are MNHEY and SVGAGI. The CDR3 has 16 amino acids. CDR3 in amino acids: CASSYGTPGFQETQYF. CDR3 coding DNA: TGTGCCAGCAGTTACGGAACTCCGGGGTTCCAAGAGACCCAGTACTTC.

V gene TRBV24-1 combines with J gene TRBJ2-7; TRBD1 agrees at 7 bases. CDR1 is KGHDR and CDR2 is SFDVKD in the germline V gene. The CDR3 is 15 amino acids. V shed 4 bases, J shed 3 bases, and the junction held 8 bases outside the gene matches. CDR3 sequence (DNA): TGTGCCACCAGTGACTACCGAGGGGGCTACTACGAGCAGTACTTC. Translating gives CATSDYRGGYYEQYF.

The rearrangement joins TRBV2 to TRBJ1-1; D is unclear. V lost 5 bases to trimming and J lost 0 bases, with 7 bases between them. CDR3 length equals 13 residues. Germline V gene lookup returns CDR1 SNHLY and CDR2 FYNNEI. CDR3 loop: CASSKQLNTEAFF. The CDR3 nucleotides are TGTGCCAGCAGTAAACAGCTGAACACTGAAGCTTTCTTT. Full variable domain (outside the CDR3, taken from reference TRBV2 and TRBJ1-1): EPEVTQTPSHQVTQMGQEVILRCVPISNHLYFYWYRQILGQKVEFLVSFYNNEISEKSEIFDDQFSVERPDGSNFTLKIRSTKLEDSAMYFCASSKQLNTEAFFGQGTRLTVV.

This chain uses TRBV7-6 with TRBJ1-5; D is perhaps TRBD1 (6 bases). V was pared by 2 bases and J by 4 bases, with 9 bases between. The CDR3 length is 14 residues. Germline CDR1 reads SGHVS; CDR2 reads FNYEAQ. Here the CDR3 reads CASSLLTGNQPQHF. CDR3 DNA sequence: TGTGCCAGCAGCTTACTTACAGGGAATCAGCCCCAGCATTTT.

The rearrangement joins TRBV10-2 to TRBJ1-2; D is undetermined. V was clipped by 3 bases and J by 3 bases, with 14 bases between them. CDR3 length equals 15 residues. Germline CDR1 reads WSHSY; CDR2 reads SAAADI. The CDR3 nucleotides read TGCGCCAGCAGTGACGAAGGAAGTCTTTACTATGGCTACACCTTC. It yields the protein CASSDEGSLYYGYTF.

This clone was detected a few times. The chain has TRBV5-1 and TRBJ1-6; D is unclear. V was trimmed by 4 bases and J by 5 bases, leaving 13 bases between them. CDR3 size: 15 residues. Looked up from germline, CDR1 is SGHRS and CDR2 is YFSETQ. CDR3 in amino acids: CASSQEGIHNSPLHF. The DNA of the CDR3 is TGCGCCAGCAGCCAGGAGGGTATCCATAATTCACCCCTCCACTTT. Complete variable domain (other parts from reference TRBV5-1 and TRBJ1-6): KAGVTQTPRYLIKTRGQQVTLSCSPISGHRSVSWYQQTPGQGLQFLFEYFSETQRNKGNFPGRFSGRQFSNSRSEMNVSTLELGDSALYLCASSQEGIHNSPLHFGNGTRLTVT.

The chain joins TRBV27 to TRBJ2-7; D is perhaps TRBD1 or TRBD2 (5 bases each). Germline assignment: CDR1 MNHEY and CDR2 SMNVEV (reference sequence). Trimming stripped 2 bases from V and 4 bases from J, with 15 bases between. This CDR3 is 15 amino acids long. CDR3 residues: CASSLLDRGFYEQYF. For the CDR3, the DNA is TGTGCCAGCAGTTTACTCGACAGAGGGTTTTACGAGCAGTACTTC.

The rearrangement links TRBV10-3 to TRBJ2-7, with D maybe TRBD1 (5 bases). CDR1 is ENHRY and CDR2 is SYGVKD in the germline V gene. Trimming pared 4 bases from V and 7 bases from J, leaving 11 bases between. The CDR3 is 12 amino acids. The CDR3 nucleotides read TGTGCCATCAGTGGGCAGGGTCGGGAGCAGTACTTC. Translation: CAISGQGREQYF.

The V call is TRBV3-1 (or the pseudogene TRBV3-2), the J call TRBJ1-6; D unclear. From germline, CDR1 is LGHDT and CDR2 YNNKEL (reference sequence). CDR3 length: 13 residues. The V end was cut by 4 bases, the J end by 6 bases, with 7 bases between. This CDR3 reads CASSPLPNSPLHF. As DNA, the CDR3 is TGTGCCAGCAGCCCCCTTCCTAATTCACCCCTCCACTTT.

The genes are TRBV7-6 and TRBJ2-2, with D uncertain. Germline V gene sequence: CDR1 SGHVS, CDR2 FNYEAQ. With 4 bases removed from V and 1 base from J, the gap between germline ends came to 7 bases. The CDR3 is 14 residues long. CDR3 amino acids: CASSSFRNTGELFF. Written as DNA, the CDR3 is TGTGCCAGCAGCTCGTTCAGGAACACCGGGGAGCTGTTTTTT. Full variable domain (outside the CDR3, taken from reference TRBV7-6 and TRBJ2-2): GAGVSQSPRYKVTKRGQDVALRCDPISGHVSLYWYRQALGQGPEFLTYFNYEAQQDKSGLPNDRFSAERPEGSISTLTIQRTEQRDSAMYRCASSSFRNTGELFFGEGSRLTVL.

The chain uses TRBV30 and TRBJ1-1; D gene uncertain. CDR3 size: 12 residues. Per the germline V gene, CDR1 is GTSNPN and CDR2 is SVGIG (reference sequence). Between the trimmed V and J ends, which lost 1 base and 1 base, there was a span of 4 bases. The CDR3 DNA is TGTGCCTGGAGTGGATGGAACACTGAAGCTTTCTTT. Translation gives CAWSGWNTEAFF. The whole variable domain, remainder taken from reference TRBV30 and TRBJ1-1, is SQTIHQWPATLVQPVGSPLSLECTVEGTSNPNLYWYRQAAGRGLQLLFYSVGIGQISSEVPQNLSASRPQDRQFILSSKKLLLSDSGFYLCAWSGWNTEAFFGQGTRLTVV.

A single count supports this clone. The CDR3 DNA reads as TGTGCCAGCTCACCATCCGGATTTGCAACTAATGAAAAACTGTTTTTT. Protein sequence: CASSPSGFATNEKLFF. This chain connects TRBV18 to TRBJ1-4; D not resolved. CDR3 length equals 16 residues. Germline V gene lookup returns CDR1 KGHSH and CDR2 LQKENI. Trimming shortened V by 2 bases and J by 0 bases, and 10 bases separated the two germline ends.

This chain joins TRBV29-1 and TRBJ2-2; D remains ambiguous. Germline CDR1 reads SQVTM; CDR2 reads ANQGSEA. V was trimmed by 7 bases and J by 0 bases, leaving 6 bases between them. The CDR3 is 12 amino acids. The CDR3 DNA sequence: TGCAGCGGGGGTTCGAACACCGGGGAGCTGTTTTTT. It is translated as CSGGSNTGELFF.

This clone was found a few times. The V and J genes are TRBV7-9 and TRBJ2-1; D not certain. The CDR3 has 13 amino acids. The V end lost 5 bases, the J end lost 8 bases, and 13 bases lay between the germline ends. The germline V gene has CDR1 SEHNR and CDR2 FQNEAQ (reference sequence). The CDR3 DNA is TGTGCCAGCAGCCGATCAACCCAATATGAGCAGTTCTTC. It codes for CASSRSTQYEQFF. The full variable domain, rest sourced from reference TRBV7-9 and TRBJ2-1, is DTGVSQNPRHKITKRGQNVTFRCDPISEHNRLYWYRQTLGQGPEFLTYFQNEAQLEKSRLLSDRFSAERPKGSFSTLEIQRTEQGDSAMYLCASSRSTQYEQFFGPGTRLTVL.

The genes are TRBV9 and TRBJ2-7; 13 nucleotides agree with TRBD2. V lost 3 bases, J lost 6 bases, and 3 bases stayed unmatched. Per germline, CDR1 SGDLS and CDR2 YYNGEE. The CDR3 has 14 residues. CDR3 in amino acids: CASSGGLAGVEQYF. CDR3 nucleotide sequence: TGTGCCAGCAGCGGCGGACTAGCGGGAGTCGAGCAGTACTTC.

V is TRBV5-4 and J is TRBJ2-1; D is unclear. CDR1 is SGHNT, CDR2 YYREEE, per germline (reference sequence). There are 12 residues in the CDR3. Trimming stripped 3 bases from V and 6 bases from J, with 7 bases between. The CDR3: CASSSVVNEQFF. The DNA of the CDR3 is TGTGCCAGCAGCTCCGTAGTCAATGAGCAGTTCTTC.

The genes are TRBV25-1 and TRBJ1-2; 8 nucleotides agree with TRBD1. With 11 bases clipped from V and 8 bases from J, the junction kept 10 bases outside the gene matches. The CDR3 covers 12 residues. Germline assignment: CDR1 MGHDK and CDR2 SYGVNS. The CDR3 loop reads CAVAVAGGGYTF. In DNA form, the CDR3 reads TGTGCCGTCGCTGTCGCAGGGGGCGGCTACACCTTC.

The chain recombines TRBV15 with TRBJ2-6; tentative D call: TRBD1 (6 bases). Looked up from germline, CDR1 is LNHNV and CDR2 is YYDKDF (reference sequence). The CDR3 has 16 residues. V was trimmed by 4 bases and J by 1 base, leaving 11 bases between them. CDR3 in DNA: TGTGCCACCAGCACCTGGGGGACATCTGGGGCCAACGTCCTGACTTTC. Residues: CATSTWGTSGANVLTF.

V is TRBV20-1 and J is TRBJ2-7; no firm D call. Germline-derived CDR1 and CDR2 are DFQATT and SNEGSKA (reference sequence). The CDR3 runs to 10 residues. With 5 bases removed from V and 4 bases from J, the gap between germline ends came to 6 bases. The CDR3, as DNA: TGCAGTGCTGCGCTATACGAGCAGTACTTC. Its protein product is CSAALYEQYF.

V and J are TRBV7-9 and TRBJ2-5; 8 bases are a match to TRBD2. Germline V CDR1 and CDR2: SEHNR, FQNEAQ (reference sequence). The CDR3 consists of 15 residues. Trimming cost V 6 bases and J 3 bases; bases outside gene matches: 9. The CDR3 here is CASRPETLAEETQYF. The CDR3, as DNA: TGTGCCAGCAGACCAGAGACACTAGCGGAAGAGACCCAGTACTTC.

The V gene is TRBV12-3 or TRBV12-4, the J gene TRBJ1-1, with D hard to call. The CDR3 has 12 amino acids. Deletions cut 3 bases from V and 8 bases from J, with 10 bases between. The CDR3 spells CASSFWQAEAFF. The DNA of the CDR3 is TGTGCCAGCAGTTTTTGGCAGGCCGAAGCTTTCTTT.

The chain links TRBV6-6 to TRBJ1-6; 11 positions match TRBD1. V lost 5 bases to trimming and J lost 6 bases; unmatched junction nucleotides: 3. This CDR3 has 15 amino acids. Germline V CDR1 and CDR2: MNHNY, SVGAGI (reference sequence). The CDR3 sequence is CASSKDRGLNSPLHF. CDR3 DNA: TGTGCCAGCAGTAAGGACAGGGGGCTTAATTCACCCCTCCACTTT.